This T cell receptor (beta chain) comes out of a study of blood T cell repertoires in COVID-19. Per the original methods: Nucleated cell number was recorded as an estimate derived from reference gene primer amplification. This table comes from immunoSEQ multiplex PCR, and its TCRdb copy is limited to in-frame clones, with some not included. V and J calls and clone size are given by that table; D and trimming were obtained from the DNA. The sample shows about 360,000 clones, around 90% of them seen only once. CDR1 and CDR2 from the germline V gene are MNHEY and SVGEGT. Trimming at V came to 4 bases and at J to 2 bases, leaving 11 bases not matched to a gene. CDR3 length: 17 amino acids.

The clonotype comes from a human donor in a cohort sampled during active COVID-19. V gene TRBV6-2 or TRBV6-3 combines with J gene TRBJ2-5; 9 bases line up with TRBD2. Sequencing was performed on peripheral blood. CDR3 bases: TGTGCCAGCAGTTCGCGGGAGGGCCAAGGGTGGCAAGAGACCCAGTACTTC. Its protein is CASSSREGQGWQETQYF.